This TCR beta chain was observed in a study of cytomegalovirus exposure and HLA in healthy donors. Study outcomes and limitations: Most of the CMV-associated TCR beta chains (in a later analysis) appeared to be HLA-restricted. Several of the most significant clusters were apparently associated with common viral pathogens in a later analysis. Highly shared variants forming one cluster were likely a sequencing artifact. The study found most TCR sequences rare, yet found some public TCRs in many donors.

Amplification used 60 Vbeta primers and 13 Jbeta primers. Measured with immunoSEQ multiplex PCR; TCRdb has only the in-frame clones, and not every one. The data contain tens of thousands of clones, under 85% of them singletons. Germline V gene lookup returns CDR1 SGHAT and CDR2 FQDESV (reference sequence). J lost 6 bases, V lost 1 base, and 8 bases had no gene match. This CDR3 region has 15 residues. Details on this clone: Its antigen remains unknown.

V usage is TRBV11-1 and J usage is TRBJ1-1, with 7 nucleotides matching TRBD1. The receptor comes from a woman between 40 and 55 years old in good health and CMV-seronegative. The specimen sequenced was PBMCs. This CDR3 reads CASSLGQGVESEAFF. CDR3 nucleotides: TGTGCCAGCAGCTTAGGACAGGGCGTAGAATCTGAAGCTTTCTTT.